These T cell receptor beta chains were read from a single sample in a study of neurological immune-mediated disorders. TCRdb processed the 5' RACE reads anew with MiXCR; each CDR3 protein has one entry. This sample has 60,000 or so distinct CDR3 sequences, with roughly 3.5% found just once. The source material was PBMCs. These receptors came from a woman aged 60-75 years with multiple sclerosis. Both conserved end residues are trimmed from each CDR3.

TRBV7-2	TRBJ1-6	13	ASSPRQGGSSPLH
TRBV12-3/TRBV12-4	TRBJ1-4	12	ASSLLGRPEKLF
TRBV5-6	TRBJ2-7	13	ASSWGLAVSNEQY
TRBV27	TRBJ2-7	11	ASSPDRGNEQY
TRBV20-1	TRBJ1-2	9	GGDSNYGYT
TRBV18	TRBJ1-5	11	ASSPALNQPQH
TRBV11-3	TRBJ2-1	11	ASSLGDYNEQF
TRBV5-1	TRBJ2-3	12	ASSSTGGPDTQY
TRBV3-1	TRBJ1-2	11	ASSQDLGHGYT
TRBV12-3/TRBV12-4	TRBJ1-5	13	ASSENTGGNQPQH
TRBV12-3/TRBV12-4	TRBJ2-1	15	ASRPGTSGRIGNEQF
TRBV11-1	TRBJ1-1	11	ASGRVMNTEAF
TRBV28	TRBJ2-1	13	ASSRTSGSHNEQF
TRBV7-2	TRBJ2-1	13	ASSAWTGVYNEQF
TRBV3-1	TRBJ2-7	13	ASSQGAGGAYEQY
TRBV20-1	TRBJ1-1	12	SARDPRKGTEAF
TRBV4-2	TRBJ1-2	14	ASSPQRDRYNYGYT
TRBV27	TRBJ2-1	13	ASSWRTSPYNEQF
TRBV6-5	TRBJ2-2	10	ASATGFRELF
TRBV5-1	TRBJ2-3	14	ASSLEARVYINTQY
TRBV12-3/TRBV12-4	TRBJ2-7	14	ASRQAGRGRSYEQY
TRBV27	TRBJ2-7	14	ASSPLGAGGSYEQY
TRBV20-1	TRBJ2-1	10	SASAGYNEQF
TRBV6-5	TRBJ1-2	11	ASTNRQLDGYT
TRBV5-1	TRBJ2-3	13	ASSLDGTPTPPQY
TRBV15	TRBJ2-5	10	ATSRDIETQY
TRBV2	TRBJ1-1	12	ASRAGTQNTEAF
TRBV6-1	TRBJ2-7	11	ASRKTGLYEQY
TRBV5-1	TRBJ2-2	14	ASSLIDRPNTGELF
TRBV5-6	TRBJ2-1	13	ASSLDYRGRMEQF
TRBV5-6	TRBJ1-5	13	ASSLFKDSNQPQH
TRBV5-1	TRBJ2-3	11	ASSLRTTDTQY
TRBV30	TRBJ2-6	11	AWSVTGANVLT
TRBV5-6	TRBJ1-6	12	ASSFIELGSPLH